This TCR beta chain was sequenced for a study of beta chain features in type 1 diabetes. Sequenced material consisted of expressed TCRB transcripts (all of the isolated RNA was reverse transcribed). Clones were read by immunoSEQ multiplex PCR, and TCRdb kept only the in-frame ones, dropping some. The sample yields a few hundred thousand clones, 10% to 15% seen once. This clone was counted a few times. Its antigen is undetermined. General study points: Diminished insertions and augmented deletions at VDJ junctions characterized type 1 diabetes patients.

V lost 3 bases, J lost 9 bases, and 10 bases stayed unmatched. Germline V gene lookup returns CDR1 LNHDA and CDR2 SQIVND (reference sequence). This CDR3 has 14 amino acids. Approximately 110 mL of blood, on average, came from one heparinised draw per donor. CD4+ naive, central memory, regulatory and stem cell-like memory subsets were isolated by sorting on CD45RO/CCR7/CD25/CD127/CD95/CD27. The chain is built from TRBV19 and TRBJ1-1; 7 bases are a match to TRBD1. This receptor was obtained from a man between 18 and 29 years old in good health. Sequencing input: naive CD4+ T cells from blood. The CDR3 DNA follows: TGTGCCAGTAGTATTCAACGGGACAGCAGGAAAGCTTTCTTT. Translated: CASSIQRDSRKAFF.